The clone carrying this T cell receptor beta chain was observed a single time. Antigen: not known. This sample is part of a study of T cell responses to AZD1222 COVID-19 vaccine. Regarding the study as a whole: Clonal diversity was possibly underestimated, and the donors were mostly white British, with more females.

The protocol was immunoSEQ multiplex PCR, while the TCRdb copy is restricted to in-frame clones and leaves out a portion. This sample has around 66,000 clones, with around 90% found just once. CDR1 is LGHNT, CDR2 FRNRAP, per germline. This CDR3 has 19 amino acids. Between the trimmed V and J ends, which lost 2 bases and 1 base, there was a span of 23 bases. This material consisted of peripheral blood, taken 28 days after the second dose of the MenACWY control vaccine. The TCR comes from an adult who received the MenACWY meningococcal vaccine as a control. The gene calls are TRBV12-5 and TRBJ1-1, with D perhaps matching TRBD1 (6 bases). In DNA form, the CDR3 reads TGTGCTAGTGGTTTGCCCCCGATGACGTCCAGGGGAGGGAACACTGAAGCTTTCTTT. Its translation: CASGLPPMTSRGGNTEAFF.